The text below deals with one TCR beta chain. The antigen is not known. The sample originates from a study of shared clonotypes between healthy human individuals. At the level of the study: Those who served as donors were a couple of women and three men between the ages of 18 and 49. General study findings and limits: Generation probability values for non-shared clonotypes were lower than those for clonotypes shared by all four donors. Rarefaction gave evidence that sorted-subset sequencing remained incomplete despite large depth.

Trimming at V came to 4 bases and at J to 14 bases, leaving 7 bases not matched to a gene. Per the germline V gene, CDR1 is SGHTA and CDR2 is FQGTGA. The CDR3 contains 14 residues. Donors comprised only Caucasian adults living in Nashville, Tennessee. Sequencing was performed with immunoSEQ multiplex PCR; in TCRdb, only in-frame clones are kept and a portion is missing. Among around 990,000 clones listed, 77% were seen once. V gene TRBV7-3 combines with J gene TRBJ2-1; 14 nucleotides line up with TRBD2. The sequenced sample was memory CD4+ T cells from PBMCs. The subset was: CD45RA-negative fraction. The TCR comes from a man younger than 30 in good health. Some clones in this sample may be carry-over from other donors' samples. This CDR3 is CASSSRGTSGSEFF. The DNA of the CDR3 is TGTGCCAGCAGCTCGCGCGGGACTAGCGGGAGTGAGTTCTTC. Variable domain in full (rest from reference TRBV7-3 and TRBJ2-1): GAGVSQTPSNKVTEKGKYVELRCDPISGHTALYWYRQSLGQGPEFLIYFQGTGAADDSGLPNDRFFAVRPEGSVSTLKIQRTERGDSAVYLCASSSRGTSGSEFFGPGTRLTVL.